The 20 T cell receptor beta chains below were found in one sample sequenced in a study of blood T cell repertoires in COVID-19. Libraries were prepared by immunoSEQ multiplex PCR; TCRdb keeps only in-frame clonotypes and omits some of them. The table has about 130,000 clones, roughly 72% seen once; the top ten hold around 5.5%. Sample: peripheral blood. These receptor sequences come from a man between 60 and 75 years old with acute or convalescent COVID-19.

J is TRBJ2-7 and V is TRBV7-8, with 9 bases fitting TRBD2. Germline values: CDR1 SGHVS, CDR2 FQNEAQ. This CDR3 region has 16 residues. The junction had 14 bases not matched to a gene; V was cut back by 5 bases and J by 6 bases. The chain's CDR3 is CASSRGASGTGREQYF. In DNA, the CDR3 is TGTGCCAGCAGCCGAGGGGCTAGCGGGACGGGACGCGAGCAGTACTTC.

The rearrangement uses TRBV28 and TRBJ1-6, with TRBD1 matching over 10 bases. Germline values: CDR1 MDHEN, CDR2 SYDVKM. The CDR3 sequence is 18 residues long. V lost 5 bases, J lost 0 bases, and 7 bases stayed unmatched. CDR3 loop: CASSAPGQGSSYNSPLHF. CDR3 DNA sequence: TGTGCCAGCAGTGCTCCGGGACAGGGGAGCTCCTATAATTCACCCCTCCACTTT.

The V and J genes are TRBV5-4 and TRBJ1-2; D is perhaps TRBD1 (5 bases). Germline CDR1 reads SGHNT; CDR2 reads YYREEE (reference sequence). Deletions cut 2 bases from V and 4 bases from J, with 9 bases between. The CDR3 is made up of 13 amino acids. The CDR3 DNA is TGTGCCAGCAGCTTAGAAGGGGCCTATGGCTACACCTTC. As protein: CASSLEGAYGYTF.

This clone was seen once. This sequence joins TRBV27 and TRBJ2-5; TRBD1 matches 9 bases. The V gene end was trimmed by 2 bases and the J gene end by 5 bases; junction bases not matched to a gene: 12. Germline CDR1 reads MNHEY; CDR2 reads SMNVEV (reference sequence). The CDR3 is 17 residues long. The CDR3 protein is CASSLKQGARAGETQYF. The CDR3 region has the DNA TGTGCCAGCAGTTTAAAACAGGGGGCTAGGGCAGGGGAGACCCAGTACTTC.

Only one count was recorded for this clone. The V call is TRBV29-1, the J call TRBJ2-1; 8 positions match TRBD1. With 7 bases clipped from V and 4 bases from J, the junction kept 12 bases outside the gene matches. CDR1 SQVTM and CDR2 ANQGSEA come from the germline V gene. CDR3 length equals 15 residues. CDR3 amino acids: CSGTTGTGYYNEQFF. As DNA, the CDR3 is TGCAGCGGAACAACCGGGACAGGATATTACAATGAGCAGTTCTTC.

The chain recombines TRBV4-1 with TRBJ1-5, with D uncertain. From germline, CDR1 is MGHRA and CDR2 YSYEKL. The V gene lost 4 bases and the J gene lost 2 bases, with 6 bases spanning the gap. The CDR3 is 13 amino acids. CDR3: CASSPFGNQPQHF. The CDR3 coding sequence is TGCGCCAGCAGCCCCTTTGGCAATCAGCCCCAGCATTTT.

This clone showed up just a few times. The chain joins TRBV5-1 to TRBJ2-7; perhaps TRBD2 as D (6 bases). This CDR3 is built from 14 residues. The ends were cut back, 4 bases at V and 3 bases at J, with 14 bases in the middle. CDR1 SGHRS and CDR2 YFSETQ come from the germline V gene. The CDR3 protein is CASSGGDDSYEQYF. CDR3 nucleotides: TGCGCCAGCAGCGGAGGGGACGACAGCTACGAGCAGTACTTC.

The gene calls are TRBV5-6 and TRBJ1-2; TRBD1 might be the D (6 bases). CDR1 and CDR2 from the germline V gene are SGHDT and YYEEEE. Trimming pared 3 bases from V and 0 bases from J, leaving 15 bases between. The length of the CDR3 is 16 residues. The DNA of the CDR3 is TGTGCCAGCAGCTCGGACAGTTATGAAGCTAACTATGGCTACACCTTC. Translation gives CASSSDSYEANYGYTF.

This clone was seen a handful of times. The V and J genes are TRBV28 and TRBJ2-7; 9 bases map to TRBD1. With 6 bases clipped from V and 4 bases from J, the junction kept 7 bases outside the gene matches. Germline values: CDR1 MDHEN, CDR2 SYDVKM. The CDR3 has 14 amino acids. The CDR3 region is CASSKQGARYEQYF. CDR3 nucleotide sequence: TGTGCCAGCAGCAAACAGGGGGCGCGGTACGAGCAGTACTTC.

This CDR3 is CASSQEANTEAFF. DNA of the CDR3: TGTGCCAGCAGCCAAGAGGCGAACACTGAAGCTTTCTTT. This chain joins TRBV14 and TRBJ1-1; D uncertain. Germline V gives CDR1 SGHDN, CDR2 FVKESK. Trimming left V 0 bases short and J 1 base short, with 3 bases between. The CDR3 has 13 residues.

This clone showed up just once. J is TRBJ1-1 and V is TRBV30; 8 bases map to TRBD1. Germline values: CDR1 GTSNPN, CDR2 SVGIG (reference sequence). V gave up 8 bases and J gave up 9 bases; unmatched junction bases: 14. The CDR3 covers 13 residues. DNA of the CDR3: TGTGCCCTAGGCCCAGGGGGCTTTTTTAAAGCTTTCTTT. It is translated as CALGPGGFFKAFF.

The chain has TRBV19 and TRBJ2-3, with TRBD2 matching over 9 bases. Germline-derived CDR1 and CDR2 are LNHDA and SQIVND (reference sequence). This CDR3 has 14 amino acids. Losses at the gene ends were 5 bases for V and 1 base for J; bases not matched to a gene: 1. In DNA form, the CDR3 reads TGTGCCAGTAGTCGGACTAGCGGCACAGATACGCAGTATTTT. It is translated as CASSRTSGTDTQYF. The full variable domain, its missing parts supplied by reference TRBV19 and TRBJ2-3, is DGGITQSPKYLFRKEGQNVTLSCEQNLNHDAMYWYRQDPGQGLRLIYYSQIVNDFQKGDIAEGYSVSREKKESFPLTVTSAQKNPTAFYLCASSRTSGTDTQYFGPGTRLTVL.

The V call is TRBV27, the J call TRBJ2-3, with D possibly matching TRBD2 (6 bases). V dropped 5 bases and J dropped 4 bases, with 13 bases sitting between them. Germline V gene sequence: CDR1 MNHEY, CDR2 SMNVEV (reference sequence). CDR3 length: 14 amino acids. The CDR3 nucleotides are TGTGCCAGCAGTATCTTCGGGGGATCAGATACGCAGTATTTT. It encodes CASSIFGGSDTQYF.

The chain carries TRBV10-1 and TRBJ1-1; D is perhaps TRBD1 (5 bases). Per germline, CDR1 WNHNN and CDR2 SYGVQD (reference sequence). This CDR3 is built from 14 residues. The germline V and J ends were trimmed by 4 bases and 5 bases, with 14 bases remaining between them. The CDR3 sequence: CASSVSQGRTEAFF. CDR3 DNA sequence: TGCGCCAGCAGTGTCTCCCAGGGAAGAACTGAAGCTTTCTTT.

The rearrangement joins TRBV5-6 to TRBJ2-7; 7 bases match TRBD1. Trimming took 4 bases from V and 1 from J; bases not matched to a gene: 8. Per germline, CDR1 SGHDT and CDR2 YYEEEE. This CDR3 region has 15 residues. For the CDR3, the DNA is TGTGCCAGCAGCCGAGAGACAGGGCCGTCCTACGAGCAGTACTTC. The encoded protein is CASSRETGPSYEQYF.

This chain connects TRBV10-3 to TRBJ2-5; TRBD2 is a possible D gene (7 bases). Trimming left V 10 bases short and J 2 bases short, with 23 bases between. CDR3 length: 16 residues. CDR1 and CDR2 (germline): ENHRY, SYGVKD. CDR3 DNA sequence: TGTGCCACCCCTCGTTGGCGGAGGGGGGGTCAAGAGACCCAGTACTTC. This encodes CATPRWRRGGQETQYF.

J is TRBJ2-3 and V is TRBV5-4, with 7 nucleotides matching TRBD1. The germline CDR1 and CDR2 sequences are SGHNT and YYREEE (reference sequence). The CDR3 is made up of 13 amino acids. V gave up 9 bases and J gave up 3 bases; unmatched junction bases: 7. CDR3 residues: CATTQTGTDTQYF. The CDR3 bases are TGTGCCACCACCCAGACAGGGACAGATACGCAGTATTTT.

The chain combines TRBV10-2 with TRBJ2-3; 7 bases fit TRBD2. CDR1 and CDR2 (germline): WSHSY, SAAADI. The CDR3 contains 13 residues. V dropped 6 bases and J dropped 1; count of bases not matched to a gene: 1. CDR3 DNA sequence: TGCGCCAGCAGGCTAGCGGGCACAGATACGCAGTATTTT. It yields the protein CASRLAGTDTQYF.

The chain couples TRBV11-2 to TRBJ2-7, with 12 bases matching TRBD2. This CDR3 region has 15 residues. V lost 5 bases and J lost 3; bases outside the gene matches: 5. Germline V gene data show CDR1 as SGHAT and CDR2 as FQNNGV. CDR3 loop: CASSRATSGGYEQYF. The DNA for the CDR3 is TGTGCCAGCAGCCGAGCGACTAGCGGGGGCTACGAGCAGTACTTC.

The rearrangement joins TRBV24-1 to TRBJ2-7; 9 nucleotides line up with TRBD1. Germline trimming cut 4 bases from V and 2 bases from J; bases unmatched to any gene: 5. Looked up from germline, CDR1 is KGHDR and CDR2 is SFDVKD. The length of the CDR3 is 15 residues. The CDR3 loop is CATSETGTGTYEQYF. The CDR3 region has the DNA TGTGCCACCAGTGAGACCGGGACAGGGACCTACGAGCAGTACTTC.